A single sample gave rise to the 28 T cell receptor beta chains below, sequenced in a study of T-cell reconstitution after alpha-beta-depleted transplantation in children. This sample's TCRbeta library carried unique molecular identifier barcodes. TCRdb re-derived calls from the PCR reads in MiXCR, one entry per CDR3 protein. The sample consists of around 600,000 distinct CDR3 sequences, roughly 24% of them appearing once. Sequenced material: PBMCs, mostly from graft donor cells, taken 360 days after TCRalphabeta/CD19-depleted stem cell transplant. The receptors were gathered from a boy under two years old who had a stem cell transplant for acute myeloid leukemia, so the T cells may come from the graft donor.

Only a few counts were recorded for this clonotype. This sequence joins TRBV29-1 and TRBJ2-3, with TRBD2 as a possible D gene (6 bases). V dropped 4 bases and J dropped 1 base, with 12 bases sitting between them. The CDR3 totals 14 residues. CDR1 is SQVTM, CDR2 ANQGSEA, per germline. This CDR3 is CSVARASGTDTQYF. CDR3 nucleotide sequence: TGCAGCGTTGCTCGGGCTAGCGGCACAGATACGCAGTATTTT.

The sample holds many counts of this clonotype. The chain combines TRBV21-1 with TRBJ2-7; TRBD2 was called by the table and not checked on the DNA. TRBV21-1 is marked as a pseudogene. CDR3 size: 15 residues. Here the CDR3 reads CASTQCGFTVYEQYF. CDR3 sequence (DNA): TGTGCCAGCACCCAGTGCGGGTTTACCGTCTACGAGCAGTACTTC.

This clonotype turned up a few times. This chain links TRBV14 with TRBJ1-4; perhaps TRBD1 as D (5 bases). Germline-derived CDR1 and CDR2 are SGHDN and FVKESK. Trimming pared 4 bases from V and 7 bases from J, leaving 10 bases between. The CDR3 has 13 residues. The CDR3 loop is CASSRRVGEKLFF. Written as DNA, the CDR3 is TGTGCCAGCAGCCGCAGGGTGGGTGAAAAACTGTTTTTT.

Ten or more counts support this clonotype. The chain links TRBV5-1 to TRBJ2-1; D is undetermined. The CDR3 sequence is 14 residues long. Trimming shortened V by 2 bases and J by 9 bases, and 15 bases separated the two germline ends. CDR1 and CDR2 (germline): SGHRS, YFSETQ. CDR3 in amino acids: CASSFYGSDTEQFF. CDR3 DNA: TGCGCCAGCAGCTTTTACGGGTCAGATACTGAGCAGTTCTTC.

This clonotype appeared many times. This chain uses TRBV20-1 with TRBJ1-5, with D possibly being TRBD1 (6 bases). The germline V gene encodes CDR1 DFQATT and CDR2 SNEGSKA (reference sequence). The CDR3 has 13 residues. Trimming left V 3 bases short and J 3 bases short, with 9 bases between. CDR3 nucleotides: TGCAGTGCTAGTCAGGGGATCAATCAGCCCCAGCATTTT. Protein product: CSASQGINQPQHF.

This clonotype showed up many times. The chain links TRBV11-1 to TRBJ2-3, with D possibly being TRBD1 or TRBD2 (5 bases each). V was pared by 0 bases and J by 1 base, with 17 bases between. Germline CDR1 SGHAT, CDR2 FQDESV (reference sequence). This CDR3 is 18 amino acids long. CDR3 loop: CASSLAPGLFWGTDTQYF. The CDR3 coding sequence is TGTGCCAGCAGCTTAGCACCGGGGCTTTTCTGGGGCACAGATACGCAGTATTTT.

This chain links TRBV6-6 with TRBJ1-2, with D tentatively TRBD1 (6 bases). This CDR3 is 11 amino acids long. CDR1 is MNHNY, CDR2 SVGAGI, per germline (reference sequence). Trimming took off 6 bases at V and 7 bases at J, with 9 bases between the two ends. The CDR3 bases are TGTGCCAGCAGAACCAGGGGTGGCTACACCTTC. Translating it yields CASRTRGGYTF.

This clonotype was picked up many times. The rearrangement uses TRBV29-1 and TRBJ2-3; the match to TRBD2 covers 7 bases. This CDR3 contains 13 residues. The trim removed 6 bases at V and 5 bases at J, leaving 8 bases unmatched. Per germline, CDR1 SQVTM and CDR2 ANQGSEA. In DNA, the CDR3 is TGCAGCGTGCGGGGGAGAAACCGAGATACGCAGTATTTT. Translated, it gives CSVRGRNRDTQYF.

The table lists this clonotype with many counts. The J gene is TRBJ1-2, the V gene TRBV7-9, with unresolved D. Germline V CDR1 and CDR2: SEHNR, FQNEAQ (reference sequence). V was trimmed by 3 bases and J by 10 bases, leaving 9 bases between them. CDR3 length equals 11 residues. As DNA, the CDR3 is TGTGCCAGCAGCTTCGAAGAGCTCTACACCTTC. It specifies CASSFEELYTF.

This clonotype turned up a few times. The chain employs TRBV12-3 or TRBV12-4 and TRBJ1-1; 7 nucleotides line up with TRBD1. The CDR3 length is 15 residues. V shed 4 bases, J shed 3 bases, and the junction held 8 bases outside the gene matches. CDR3 coding DNA: TGTGCCAGCAGTTCCGACAGGGCCGGGGACACTGAAGCTTTCTTT. This translates into CASSSDRAGDTEAFF.

The rearrangement uses TRBV7-9 and TRBJ2-1, with 7 bases matching TRBD1. Germline V gene lookup returns CDR1 SEHNR and CDR2 FQNEAQ (reference sequence). V lost 5 bases, J lost 5 bases, and 9 bases stayed unmatched. The CDR3 has 15 residues. CDR3 nucleotide sequence: TGTGCCAGCAGCGGCGACAGGGAGCTGGACAATGAGCAGTTCTTC. Protein sequence: CASSGDRELDNEQFF.

This clonotype was recorded a few times. V is TRBV7-9 and J is TRBJ1-4; D ambiguous. CDR1 and CDR2 from the germline V gene are SEHNR and FQNEAQ (reference sequence). With 1 base removed from V and 0 bases from J, the gap between germline ends came to 6 bases. There are 15 residues in the CDR3. The CDR3 reads CASSLEGTTNEKLFF. CDR3 nucleotide sequence: TGTGCCAGCAGCTTAGAAGGGACAACTAATGAAAAACTGTTTTTT.

For this clonotype: A much larger clone lies a single base off, so this may be a read error. The chain has TRBV10-3 and TRBJ2-5; 7 bases agree with TRBD2. This CDR3 region has 15 residues. The V gene's germline CDR1 is ENHRY and CDR2 SYGVKD. CDR3 amino acids: CTISESGGRQETQYF. The CDR3 DNA follows: TGTACCATCAGTGAGTCGGGGGGTCGACAAGAGACCCAGTACTTC.

CDR3 sequence reads: CASSLRKAGDASWNRSDTQYF. The CDR3 DNA is TGTGCCAGCAGCTTAAGAAAAGCCGGGGACGCCTCTTGGAATAGGTCAGATACGCAGTATTTT. The chain uses TRBV7-6 and TRBJ2-3; D could derive from TRBD1 or TRBD2 (5 bases each). CDR1 is SGHVS, CDR2 FNYEAQ, per germline. V was clipped by 2 bases and J by 4 bases, with 31 bases between them. This CDR3 is 21 amino acids long.

This rearrangement joins TRBV20-1 to TRBJ2-3; D is perhaps TRBD1 or TRBD2 (5 bases each). V was cut by 6 bases and J by 9 bases, with 28 bases left in between. This CDR3 region has 16 residues. Germline V gives CDR1 DFQATT, CDR2 SNEGSKA (reference sequence). The CDR3 bases are TGCAGTGCCAGGCCAAAATTGGAAGAGGGGCTGGGGACGCAGTATTTT. Amino acid sequence: CSARPKLEEGLGTQYF.

The chain carries TRBV7-9 and TRBJ2-7, with D possibly being TRBD1 or TRBD2 (5 bases each). Germline loops: CDR1 SEHNR, CDR2 FQNEAQ (reference sequence). The length of the CDR3 is 16 residues. V gave up 1 base and J gave up 5 bases, with 18 bases separating them. CDR3 coding DNA: TGTGCCAGCAGCTTAGTCGGCGTAGGGGAGAGCGACGAGCAGTACTTC. Translating it yields CASSLVGVGESDEQYF. Looking up the rest from reference TRBV7-9 and TRBJ2-7 gives the full variable domain: DTGVSQNPRHKITKRGQNVTFRCDPISEHNRLYWYRQTLGQGPEFLTYFQNEAQLEKSRLLSDRFSAERPKGSFSTLEIQRTEQGDSAMYLCASSLVGVGESDEQYFGPGTRLTVT.

The rearrangement uses TRBV20-1 and TRBJ2-3; TRBD1 matches 9 bases. This CDR3 has 18 residues. Germline CDR1 and CDR2: DFQATT and SNEGSKA (reference sequence). The V and J ends lost 3 bases and 2 bases, in that order; junction bases with no gene match: 15. The CDR3 DNA reads TGCAGTGCTAGCGGGACAGGGATCCAGGGTTCCGTCACAGATACGCAGTATTTT. It translates to CSASGTGIQGSVTDTQYF.

This clonotype was recorded many times. DNA of the CDR3: TGTGCCAGCAGCGTAGGCTCCAGGGTCTCCGGGGCCAACGTCCTGACTTTC. Translated, it gives CASSVGSRVSGANVLTF. The rearrangement links TRBV9 to TRBJ2-6; D may be TRBD1 (5 bases). The CDR3 has 17 amino acids. The germline gives CDR1 SGDLS, CDR2 YYNGEE. V lost 0 bases and J 4 bases, leaving 14 bases between the germline ends.

This clonotype occurred a few times. The V call is TRBV6-5, the J call TRBJ2-7; D perhaps matches TRBD1 (5 bases). The CDR3 spans 16 residues. Trimming took off 4 bases at V and 3 bases at J, with 19 bases between the two ends. CDR1 and CDR2 from the germline V gene are MNHEY and SVGAGI. This CDR3 is CASSSRLQGKSYEQYF. CDR3 nucleotides: TGTGCCAGCAGTTCACGGCTCCAGGGTAAAAGCTACGAGCAGTACTTC.

This chain connects TRBV20-1 to TRBJ2-7, with 12 nucleotides matching TRBD2. The CDR3 has 18 residues. Per the germline V gene, CDR1 is DFQATT and CDR2 is SNEGSKA (reference sequence). J lost 0 bases, V lost 0 bases, and 9 bases had no gene match. The CDR3 reads CSARDYTSGGSSSYEQYF. The CDR3 coding sequence is TGCAGTGCTAGAGATTACACTAGCGGGGGGTCGTCCTCCTACGAGCAGTACTTC.

This clonotype showed up many times. The chain links TRBV9 to TRBJ2-3, with TRBD2 matching over 8 bases. The CDR3 length is 15 residues. Trimming took 6 bases from V and 0 from J; bases not matched to a gene: 6. CDR1 and CDR2 from the germline V gene are SGDLS and YYNGEE. CDR3 in amino acids: CASTSGGASTDTQYF. As DNA, the CDR3 is TGTGCCAGCACCTCGGGAGGGGCCAGCACAGATACGCAGTATTTT.

The chain links TRBV20-1 to TRBJ1-2, with D possibly matching TRBD1 (5 bases). Germline V CDR1 and CDR2: DFQATT, SNEGSKA (reference sequence). V gave up 4 bases and J gave up 5 bases, with 11 bases separating them. This CDR3 is 12 amino acids long. CDR3 residues: CSATREGYGYTF. In nucleotides, the CDR3 is TGCAGTGCTACCAGGGAGGGTTATGGCTACACCTTC.

The V and J genes are TRBV29-1 and TRBJ2-3; D remains ambiguous. Trimming took 4 bases from V and 4 from J, leaving 12 bases between them. Germline V lookup: CDR1 SQVTM, CDR2 ANQGSEA. The CDR3 is 13 residues long. The CDR3 DNA sequence: TGCAGCGTTGGAACGAAAAGCGCAGATACGCAGTATTTT. Amino acid sequence: CSVGTKSADTQYF.

In this sample, this clonotype turned up many times. The chain recombines TRBV30 with TRBJ2-7; D perhaps matches TRBD1 (6 bases). The CDR3 sequence is 14 residues long. Per the germline V gene, CDR1 is GTSNPN and CDR2 is SVGIG (reference sequence). V was pared by 4 bases and J by 3 bases, with 16 bases between. The CDR3 sequence: CAWNPAGVDYEQYF. Written as DNA, the CDR3 is TGTGCCTGGAATCCCGCAGGGGTAGACTACGAGCAGTACTTC.

This clonotype was seen a few times. The V call is TRBV12-3 or TRBV12-4, the J call TRBJ1-4, with D unresolved. This CDR3 spans 13 amino acids. V lost 4 bases to trimming and J lost 8 bases, with 11 bases between them. CDR3 loop: CASSSPVGEKLFF. The CDR3 bases are TGTGCCAGCAGTTCCCCGGTCGGGGAAAAACTGTTTTTT.

This sequence joins TRBV5-6 and TRBJ2-1; D is possibly TRBD1 or TRBD2 (5 bases each). Trimming took 0 bases from V and 10 from J, leaving 11 bases between them. The CDR3 totals 13 residues. Germline CDR1 and CDR2: SGHDT and YYEEEE. This CDR3 reads CASSLVVGAEQFF. The CDR3 DNA reads TGTGCCAGCAGCTTGGTTGTCGGGGCAGAGCAGTTCTTC.

The gene calls are TRBV9 and TRBJ1-1; 7 positions match TRBD1. Germline-derived CDR1 and CDR2 are SGDLS and YYNGEE. With 0 bases clipped from V and 3 bases from J, the junction kept 8 bases outside the gene matches. CDR3 length: 16 amino acids. The CDR3 DNA follows: TGTGCCAGCAGCGTAGGTCTTCCAGGGGGACACACTGAAGCTTTCTTT. Encoded protein: CASSVGLPGGHTEAFF.

This clonotype was observed a few times. The gene calls are TRBV7-9 and TRBJ2-7; D may correspond to TRBD1 or TRBD2 (7 bases each). Trimming pared 4 bases from V and 2 bases from J, leaving 15 bases between. The V gene's germline CDR1 is SEHNR and CDR2 FQNEAQ (reference sequence). This CDR3 has 15 amino acids. CDR3 coding DNA: TGTGCCAGCAGCTCCTCAGGGGGGGCGGCCTACGAGCAGTACTTC. It yields the protein CASSSSGGAAYEQYF. Together with reference TRBV7-9 and TRBJ2-7, the CDR3 gives the full variable domain: DTGVSQNPRHKITKRGQNVTFRCDPISEHNRLYWYRQTLGQGPEFLTYFQNEAQLEKSRLLSDRFSAERPKGSFSTLEIQRTEQGDSAMYLCASSSSGGAAYEQYFGPGTRLTVT.